This T cell receptor (beta chain) was found in a study of early T cells in non-severe SARS-CoV-2 infection. For the study at large: Unsorted whole blood bulk RNA was sequenced, with unpaired chains. Notes on the study in general: Database matching using VDJdb favored anti-spike CD8 responses, with private and CD4 specificities left missing.

A word on this clonotype: Its antigen is not known.

Unique molecular identifier tags were affixed to discrete cDNA molecules. TCRdb reprocessed the 5' RACE reads with MiXCR, giving one entry per CDR3 protein. The sample records roughly 110,000 distinct CDR3 sequences, over 8.5% being singletons. Between the trimmed V and J ends, which lost 0 bases and 3 bases, there was a span of 20 bases. CDR1 and CDR2 from the germline V gene are SEHNR and FQNEAQ (reference sequence). The length of the CDR3 is 18 residues. Material for sequencing was whole blood. This clonotype was sampled from an adult who was a healthcare worker with PCR-confirmed SARS-CoV-2 infection or an uninfected control (not recorded which). The J gene is TRBJ2-5, the V gene TRBV7-9; D gene ambiguous. CDR3 in amino acids: CASSLAWGSVRPEETQYF. The CDR3, as DNA: TGTGCCAGCAGCTTAGCTTGGGGTTCTGTTCGGCCCGAAGAGACCCAGTACTTC.